This TCR beta chain comes out of a study of beta chain features in type 1 diabetes. The entirety of the isolated RNA underwent reverse transcription, so expressed TCRB transcripts were sequenced. Average reads for naive, central memory and regulatory T cell samples were several million. Libraries were prepared by immunoSEQ multiplex PCR; TCRdb keeps only in-frame clonotypes and omits some of them. The data contain fewer than 350,000 clones, approximately 8% of them singletons. The sequence derives from a woman aged 18-30 years in good health. Sequencing was carried out using central memory CD4+ T cells from blood.

CDR3 in amino acids: CASTIQEGDGYTF. The CDR3 bases are TGTGCCAGCACTATCCAAGAGGGCGATGGCTACACCTTC. This chain links TRBV7-9 with TRBJ1-2; D call uncertain. The CDR3 length is 13 residues. V was shortened by 7 bases and J by 6 bases, with 15 bases between the two germline ends. Germline loops: CDR1 SEHNR, CDR2 FQNEAQ (reference sequence).